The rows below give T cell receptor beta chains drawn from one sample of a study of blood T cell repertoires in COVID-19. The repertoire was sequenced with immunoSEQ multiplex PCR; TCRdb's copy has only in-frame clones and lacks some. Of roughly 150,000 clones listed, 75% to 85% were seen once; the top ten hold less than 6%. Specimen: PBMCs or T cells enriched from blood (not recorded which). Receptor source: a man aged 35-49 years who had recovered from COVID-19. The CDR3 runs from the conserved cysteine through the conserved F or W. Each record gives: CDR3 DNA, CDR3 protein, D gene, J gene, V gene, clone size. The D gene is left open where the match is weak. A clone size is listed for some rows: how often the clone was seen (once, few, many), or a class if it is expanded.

CDR3nt: TGTGCCAGCAGTTACCCCACGGGACACATGAACACTGAAGCTTTCTTT
CDR3aa: CASSYPTGHMNTEAFF
d_gene: -
j_gene: TRBJ1-1
v_gene: TRBV6-2/TRBV6-3
abundance: once

CDR3nt: TGTGCCAGCAGCTGGGGGCCTGACCCCAATCAGCCCCAGCATTTT
CDR3aa: CASSWGPDPNQPQHF
d_gene: -
j_gene: TRBJ1-5
v_gene: TRBV7-6
abundance: once

CDR3nt: TGTGCCAGCAGTTTCGGAGGGTGGGGAAACACCATATATTTT
CDR3aa: CASSFGGWGNTIYF
d_gene: -
j_gene: TRBJ1-3
v_gene: TRBV27
abundance: -

CDR3nt: TGTGCCAGCAGTTTAACAGGCACACACCTAAACACTGAAGCTTTCTTT
CDR3aa: CASSLTGTHLNTEAFF
d_gene: -
j_gene: TRBJ1-1
v_gene: TRBV27
abundance: once

CDR3nt: TGTGCCAGCTCACCACCCTCCGGGGGGGTCCTCCACTTT
CDR3aa: CASSPPSGGVLHF
d_gene: -
j_gene: TRBJ1-6
v_gene: TRBV18
abundance: once

CDR3nt: TGTGCCAGCTCACCTCGGCGGGGGGGCTCGGAGACCCAGTACTTC
CDR3aa: CASSPRRGGSETQYF
d_gene: TRBD2
j_gene: TRBJ2-5
v_gene: TRBV7-2
abundance: once

CDR3nt: TGTGCCAGCAGCTTAGGACTAAGGACAGGGTGGAGTGAAGCTTTCTTT
CDR3aa: CASSLGLRTGWSEAFF
d_gene: TRBD1
j_gene: TRBJ1-1
v_gene: TRBV7-9
abundance: -

CDR3nt: TGTGCCAGCAGCTTAGGTACGAGCGTCGGCACAGATACGCAGTATTTT
CDR3aa: CASSLGTSVGTDTQYF
d_gene: -
j_gene: TRBJ2-3
v_gene: TRBV7-7
abundance: few

CDR3nt: TGTGCCAGCTCAGGGACAGGGGTAGGGAATGAGCAGTTCTTC
CDR3aa: CASSGTGVGNEQFF
d_gene: TRBD1
j_gene: TRBJ2-1
v_gene: TRBV18
abundance: -

CDR3nt: TGTGCCACCCGGACAGGGCCTTACGTACTGAACACTGAAGCTTTCTTT
CDR3aa: CATRTGPYVLNTEAFF
d_gene: TRBD1
j_gene: TRBJ1-1
v_gene: TRBV30
abundance: few

CDR3nt: TGTGCCAGCAGTTCAACCGGGACTGAAGCTTTCTTT
CDR3aa: CASSSTGTEAFF
d_gene: -
j_gene: TRBJ1-1
v_gene: TRBV2
abundance: -

CDR3nt: TGTGCCAGCGGGGCAGGGGTTACTGAAGCTTTCTTT
CDR3aa: CASGAGVTEAFF
d_gene: -
j_gene: TRBJ1-1
v_gene: TRBV7-9
abundance: -

CDR3nt: TGTGCCAGCAGCGTAGGAGTTAGCGGGGCCACAGATACGCAGTATTTT
CDR3aa: CASSVGVSGATDTQYF
d_gene: TRBD2
j_gene: TRBJ2-3
v_gene: TRBV9
abundance: once

CDR3nt: TGTGCCAGCAGCTTGCAGCGGTCAACTAATGAAAAACTGTTTTTT
CDR3aa: CASSLQRSTNEKLFF
d_gene: -
j_gene: TRBJ1-4
v_gene: TRBV25-1
abundance: few

CDR3nt: TGTGCCAGGGATGGAGGGAGGAGCTCTGGGGCCAACGTCCTGACTTTC
CDR3aa: CARDGGRSSGANVLTF
d_gene: -
j_gene: TRBJ2-6
v_gene: TRBV7-2
abundance: -

CDR3nt: TGTGCCAGCAGTGAACTAGCCCAAGAGACCCAGTACTTC
CDR3aa: CASSELAQETQYF
d_gene: -
j_gene: TRBJ2-5
v_gene: TRBV25-1
abundance: -

CDR3nt: TGTGCCAGCTCCCCGACAGGGGGGAACACTGAAGCTTTCTTT
CDR3aa: CASSPTGGNTEAFF
d_gene: TRBD1
j_gene: TRBJ1-1
v_gene: TRBV18
abundance: medium-sized

CDR3nt: TGTGCCAGCAGTCCAACTAGCGGGGGACCAACTTACGAGCAGTACTTC
CDR3aa: CASSPTSGGPTYEQYF
d_gene: TRBD2
j_gene: TRBJ2-7
v_gene: TRBV27
abundance: -

CDR3nt: TGCGCCAGCAGTCAATCAGCTAACAGGGAAAAGGGCTATGGCTACACCTTC
CDR3aa: CASSQSANREKGYGYTF
d_gene: -
j_gene: TRBJ1-2
v_gene: TRBV23-1
abundance: -

CDR3nt: TGTGCCATCAGCCGGGACAGGGGGCAAGGTGAAGCTTTCTTT
CDR3aa: CAISRDRGQGEAFF
d_gene: TRBD1
j_gene: TRBJ1-1
v_gene: TRBV10-3
abundance: few

CDR3nt: TGTGCCAGCAGCTTAGGCCCCGAGCAGGGGGCATCGGGGAATGAGCAGTTCTTC
CDR3aa: CASSLGPEQGASGNEQFF
d_gene: TRBD1
j_gene: TRBJ2-1
v_gene: TRBV5-4
abundance: -

CDR3nt: TGTGCCATCAGTGACAGGGGCCGCCAGGTTGAGCAGTTCTTC
CDR3aa: CAISDRGRQVEQFF
d_gene: -
j_gene: TRBJ2-1
v_gene: TRBV10-3
abundance: once

CDR3nt: TGTGCCAGTAGTATGGCCAGGCCGAACACTGAAGCTTTCTTT
CDR3aa: CASSMARPNTEAFF
d_gene: -
j_gene: TRBJ1-1
v_gene: TRBV19
abundance: once

CDR3nt: TGTGCCAGCAGCCCTTTCGACACCAATGAGCAGTTCTTC
CDR3aa: CASSPFDTNEQFF
d_gene: -
j_gene: TRBJ2-1
v_gene: TRBV11-2
abundance: -

CDR3nt: TGTGCCAGTAGGGGAGACAAGATGAAGGATGGCTACACCTTC
CDR3aa: CASRGDKMKDGYTF
d_gene: -
j_gene: TRBJ1-2
v_gene: TRBV19
abundance: -

CDR3nt: TGTGCCACTCGAGGTGGCGGGGGGTCGTCTAGCACAGATACGCAGTATTTT
CDR3aa: CATRGGGGSSSTDTQYF
d_gene: TRBD2
j_gene: TRBJ2-3
v_gene: TRBV10-3
abundance: -

CDR3nt: TGTGCCAGTACGCGACGGGGTCTAGAGGGTCAGCCCCAGCATTTT
CDR3aa: CASTRRGLEGQPQHF
d_gene: -
j_gene: TRBJ1-5
v_gene: TRBV19
abundance: -

CDR3nt: TGTGCCTGGAATACGGTTAACACCGGGGAGCTGTTTTTT
CDR3aa: CAWNTVNTGELFF
d_gene: -
j_gene: TRBJ2-2
v_gene: TRBV30
abundance: -

CDR3nt: TGTGCCAGCTCCACTACACAGGGGGAGACTGAAGCTTTCTTT
CDR3aa: CASSTTQGETEAFF
d_gene: TRBD1
j_gene: TRBJ1-1
v_gene: TRBV18
abundance: few

CDR3nt: TGCGCCAGCTGGGGGGATACTAACTATGGCTACACCTTC
CDR3aa: CASWGDTNYGYTF
d_gene: -
j_gene: TRBJ1-2
v_gene: TRBV5-1
abundance: -

CDR3nt: TGCAGCGTTCGACAGGGGAGCAATCAGCCCCAGCATTTT
CDR3aa: CSVRQGSNQPQHF
d_gene: TRBD1
j_gene: TRBJ1-5
v_gene: TRBV29-1
abundance: few

CDR3nt: TGTGCCAGCAGCTTATGGACAGGTGAAGAGACCCAGTACTTC
CDR3aa: CASSLWTGEETQYF
d_gene: TRBD1
j_gene: TRBJ2-5
v_gene: TRBV5-5
abundance: -

CDR3nt: TGTGCCAGCAGGACCCGGACAGGGGGAAATAGCAATCAGCCCCAGCATTTT
CDR3aa: CASRTRTGGNSNQPQHF
d_gene: TRBD1
j_gene: TRBJ1-5
v_gene: TRBV2
abundance: -

CDR3nt: TGTGCCAGCAGTGAAACATCCGACACTGAAGCTTTCTTT
CDR3aa: CASSETSDTEAFF
d_gene: -
j_gene: TRBJ1-1
v_gene: TRBV2
abundance: -

CDR3nt: TGTGCCTGGAGTCTCGTCGGGACAGCCTATGGCTACACCTTC
CDR3aa: CAWSLVGTAYGYTF
d_gene: TRBD1
j_gene: TRBJ1-2
v_gene: TRBV30
abundance: few